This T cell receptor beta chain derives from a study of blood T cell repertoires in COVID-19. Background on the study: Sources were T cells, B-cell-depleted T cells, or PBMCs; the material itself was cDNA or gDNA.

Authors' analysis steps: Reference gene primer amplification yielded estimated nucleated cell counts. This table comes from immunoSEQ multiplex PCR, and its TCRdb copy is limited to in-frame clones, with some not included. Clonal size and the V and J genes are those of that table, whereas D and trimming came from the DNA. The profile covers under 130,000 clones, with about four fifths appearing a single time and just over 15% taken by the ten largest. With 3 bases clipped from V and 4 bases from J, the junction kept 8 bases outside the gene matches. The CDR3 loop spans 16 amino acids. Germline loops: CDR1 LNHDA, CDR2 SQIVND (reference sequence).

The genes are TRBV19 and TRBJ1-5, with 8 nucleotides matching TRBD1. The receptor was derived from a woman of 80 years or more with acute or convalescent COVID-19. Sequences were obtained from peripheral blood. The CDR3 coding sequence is TGTGCCAGTAGTATGGGGTGGGGGGACAGGAATCAGCCCCAGCATTTT. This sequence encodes CASSMGWGDRNQPQHF. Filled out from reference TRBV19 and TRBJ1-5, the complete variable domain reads DGGITQSPKYLFRKEGQNVTLSCEQNLNHDAMYWYRQDPGQGLRLIYYSQIVNDFQKGDIAEGYSVSREKKESFPLTVTSAQKNPTAFYLCASSMGWGDRNQPQHFGDGTRLSIL.